This T cell receptor beta chain originates from a study of OX40 agonist ivuxolimab in advanced cancers. Study-level background: Patients were infused with ivuxolimab every 2 weeks at 0.01 to 10 mg/kg. Patients with prior anti-PD-1, anti-PD-L1 or anti-CTLA-4 therapy were eligible; 40% to 45% had some. Overall study results and limits: The antigen specificity of the peripheral T cells (those that were expanded) was not determined. Some patients without response likewise showed low normalized clonal expansion.

Germline lookup yields CDR1 SEHNR and CDR2 FQNEAQ (reference sequence). This CDR3 has 13 residues. Trimming shortened V by 6 bases and J by 6 bases, and 15 bases separated the two germline ends. A note on this clone: Its specificity is not known.

Clones were sequenced by immunoSEQ multiplex PCR, and TCRdb holds only the in-frame ones, with some missing. The table shows about 57,000 clones, with over 85% occurring only once. The sequenced sample was CD4+ or CD8+ T cells sorted from blood, obtained in a trial of the OX40 agonist ivuxolimab. The chain recombines TRBV7-9 with TRBJ2-7, with D possibly being TRBD2 (5 bases). The receptor comes from an adult with an advanced solid tumor such as melanoma, head and neck, liver or kidney cancer. The CDR3 DNA reads TGTGCCAGCAGTTCCGGGATGACCGGCGAGCAGTACTTC. Its protein is CASSSGMTGEQYF.